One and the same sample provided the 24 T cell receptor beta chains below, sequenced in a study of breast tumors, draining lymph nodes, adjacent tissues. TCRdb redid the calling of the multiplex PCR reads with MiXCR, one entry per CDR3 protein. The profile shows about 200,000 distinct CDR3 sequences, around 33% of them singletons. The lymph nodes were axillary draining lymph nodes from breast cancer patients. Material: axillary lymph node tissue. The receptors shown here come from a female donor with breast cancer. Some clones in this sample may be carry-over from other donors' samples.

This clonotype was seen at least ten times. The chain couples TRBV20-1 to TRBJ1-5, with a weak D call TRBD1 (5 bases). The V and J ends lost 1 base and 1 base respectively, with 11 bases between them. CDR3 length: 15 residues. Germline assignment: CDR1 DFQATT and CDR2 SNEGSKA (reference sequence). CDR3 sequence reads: CSARAGWGSNQPQHF. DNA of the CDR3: TGCAGTGCTAGAGCAGGGTGGGGCAGCAATCAGCCCCAGCATTTT.

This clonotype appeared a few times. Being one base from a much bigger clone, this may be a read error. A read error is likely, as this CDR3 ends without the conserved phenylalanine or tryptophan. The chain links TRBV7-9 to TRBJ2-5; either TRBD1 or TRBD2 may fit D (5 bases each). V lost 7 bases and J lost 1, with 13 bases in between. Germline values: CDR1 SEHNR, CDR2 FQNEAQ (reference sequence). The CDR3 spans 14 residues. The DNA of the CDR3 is TGTGCCAGCAACTTGAGGGGAGTCCAAGAGACCCAGTACCTC. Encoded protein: CASNLRGVQETQYL.

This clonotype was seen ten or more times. The CDR3 loop reads CASSLGVRGANVLTF. CDR3 DNA sequence: TGCGCCAGCAGCTTAGGGGTTAGAGGGGCCAACGTCCTGACTTTC. This rearrangement joins TRBV5-1 to TRBJ2-6; D possibly corresponds to TRBD1 (5 bases). With 2 bases removed from V and 4 bases from J, the gap between germline ends came to 10 bases. This CDR3 spans 15 amino acids. Germline values: CDR1 SGHRS, CDR2 YFSETQ.

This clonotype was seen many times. DNA of the CDR3: TGTGCCAGTAGGAAACCGGGACAGGCTAATTCACCCCTCCACTTT. Protein product: CASRKPGQANSPLHF. V and J are TRBV19 and TRBJ1-6; TRBD1 aligns across 8 bases. The V segment lost 6 bases and the J segment 6 bases; nucleotides outside the gene matches: 7. The CDR3 spans 15 residues. From germline, CDR1 is LNHDA and CDR2 SQIVND (reference sequence). Full variable domain (rest looked up from reference TRBV19 and TRBJ1-6): DGGITQSPKYLFRKEGQNVTLSCEQNLNHDAMYWYRQDPGQGLRLIYYSQIVNDFQKGDIAEGYSVSREKKESFPLTVTSAQKNPTAFYLCASRKPGQANSPLHFGNGTRLTVT.

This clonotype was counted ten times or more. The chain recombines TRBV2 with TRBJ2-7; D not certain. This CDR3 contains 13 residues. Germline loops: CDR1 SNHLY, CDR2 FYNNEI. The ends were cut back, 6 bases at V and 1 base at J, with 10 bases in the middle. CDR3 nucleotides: TGTGCCAGCAGGCTCTCCGCGTCCTACGAGCAGTACTTC. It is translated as CASRLSASYEQYF. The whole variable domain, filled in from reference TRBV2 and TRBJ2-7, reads EPEVTQTPSHQVTQMGQEVILRCVPISNHLYFYWYRQILGQKVEFLVSFYNNEISEKSEIFDDQFSVERPDGSNFTLKIRSTKLEDSAMYFCASRLSASYEQYFGPGTRLTVT.

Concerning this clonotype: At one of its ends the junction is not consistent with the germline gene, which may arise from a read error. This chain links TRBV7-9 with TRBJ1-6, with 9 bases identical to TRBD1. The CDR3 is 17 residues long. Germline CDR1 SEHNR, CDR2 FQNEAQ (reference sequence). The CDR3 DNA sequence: TGTGCCAACAGCTTATCCGGGACAGGGCTCTATAATTCACCCCTCCACTTT. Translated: CANSLSGTGLYNSPLHF.

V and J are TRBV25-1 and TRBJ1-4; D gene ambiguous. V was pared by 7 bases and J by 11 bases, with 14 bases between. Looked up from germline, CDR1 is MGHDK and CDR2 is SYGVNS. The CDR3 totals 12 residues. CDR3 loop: CASTWGDNKLFF. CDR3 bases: TGTGCCAGCACCTGGGGAGACAACAAACTGTTTTTT.

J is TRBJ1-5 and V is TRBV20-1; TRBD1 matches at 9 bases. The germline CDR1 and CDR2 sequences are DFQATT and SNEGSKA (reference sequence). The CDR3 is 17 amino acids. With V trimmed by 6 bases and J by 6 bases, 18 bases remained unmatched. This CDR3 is CSARERRPGQGLQPQHF. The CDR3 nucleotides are TGCAGTGCGCGAGAACGGCGTCCGGGACAGGGACTTCAGCCCCAGCATTTT.

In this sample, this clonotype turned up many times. The CDR3 region is CASSPPGSSSYEQYF. CDR3 in DNA: TGTGCCAGCAGCCCTCCGGGGAGTAGCTCCTACGAGCAGTACTTC. The chain couples TRBV7-8 to TRBJ2-7; D possibly corresponds to TRBD2 (5 bases). Germline CDR1 SGHVS, CDR2 FQNEAQ. The V end lost 5 bases, the J end lost 0 bases, and 14 bases lay between the germline ends. The CDR3 has 15 residues.

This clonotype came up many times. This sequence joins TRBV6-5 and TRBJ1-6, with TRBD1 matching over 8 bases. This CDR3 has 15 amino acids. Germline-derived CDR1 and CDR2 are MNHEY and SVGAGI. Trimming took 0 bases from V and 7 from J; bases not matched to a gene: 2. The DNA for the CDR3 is TGTGCCAGCAGTTACTCGACAGGGGACAATTCACCCCTCCACTTT. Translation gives CASSYSTGDNSPLHF.

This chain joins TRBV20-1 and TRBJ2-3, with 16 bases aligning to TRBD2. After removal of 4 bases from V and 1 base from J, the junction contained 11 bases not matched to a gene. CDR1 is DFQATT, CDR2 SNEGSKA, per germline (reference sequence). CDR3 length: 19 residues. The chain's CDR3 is CSATRQGLAGGLGTDTQYF. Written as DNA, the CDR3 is TGCAGTGCTACTCGACAGGGACTAGCGGGGGGGCTCGGCACAGATACGCAGTATTTT.

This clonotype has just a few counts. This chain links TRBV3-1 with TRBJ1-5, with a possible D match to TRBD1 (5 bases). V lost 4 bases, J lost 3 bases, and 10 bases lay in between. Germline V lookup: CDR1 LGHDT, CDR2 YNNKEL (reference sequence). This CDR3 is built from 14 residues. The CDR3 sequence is CASSPDRLNQPQHF. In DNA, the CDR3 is TGTGCCAGCAGCCCCGACAGACTCAATCAGCCCCAGCATTTT.

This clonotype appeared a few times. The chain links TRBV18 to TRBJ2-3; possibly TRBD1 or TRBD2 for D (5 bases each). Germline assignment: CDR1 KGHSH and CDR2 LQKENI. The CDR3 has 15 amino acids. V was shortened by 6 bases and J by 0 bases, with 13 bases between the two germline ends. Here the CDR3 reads CASSTGRTSTDTQYF. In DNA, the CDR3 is TGTGCCAGCTCTACGGGGCGGACTAGCACAGATACGCAGTATTTT.

The CDR3, as DNA: TGTGCCAGCAGTGCTAGATTGGGACTAGCGGTAGCCACAGATACGCAGTATTTT. Its protein product is CASSARLGLAVATDTQYF. V is TRBV9 and J is TRBJ2-3; 11 nucleotides line up with TRBD2. The CDR3 is 18 amino acids. V shed 5 bases and J 2 bases; nucleotides not matched to a gene: 13. CDR1 and CDR2 (germline): SGDLS, YYNGEE.

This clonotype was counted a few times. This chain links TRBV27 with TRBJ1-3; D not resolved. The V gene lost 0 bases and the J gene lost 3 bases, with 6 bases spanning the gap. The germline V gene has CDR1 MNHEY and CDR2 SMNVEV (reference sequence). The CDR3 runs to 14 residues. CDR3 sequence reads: CASSLSGHGNTIYF. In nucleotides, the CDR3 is TGTGCCAGCAGTTTATCAGGGCATGGAAACACCATATATTTT.

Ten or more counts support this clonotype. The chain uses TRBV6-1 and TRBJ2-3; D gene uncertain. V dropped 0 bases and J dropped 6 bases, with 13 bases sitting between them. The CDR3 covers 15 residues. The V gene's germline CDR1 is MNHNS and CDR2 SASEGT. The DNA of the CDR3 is TGTGCCAGCAGTGAAGCGGAGTCCGTAAGGGATACGCAGTATTTT. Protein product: CASSEAESVRDTQYF.

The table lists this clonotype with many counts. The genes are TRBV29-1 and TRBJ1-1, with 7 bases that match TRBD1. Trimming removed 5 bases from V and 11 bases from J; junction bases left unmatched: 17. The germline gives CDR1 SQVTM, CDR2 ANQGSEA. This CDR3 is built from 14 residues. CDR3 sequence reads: CSVTDSPTGRVAFF. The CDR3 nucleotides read TGCAGCGTTACTGACTCACCGACAGGGAGGGTTGCTTTCTTT.

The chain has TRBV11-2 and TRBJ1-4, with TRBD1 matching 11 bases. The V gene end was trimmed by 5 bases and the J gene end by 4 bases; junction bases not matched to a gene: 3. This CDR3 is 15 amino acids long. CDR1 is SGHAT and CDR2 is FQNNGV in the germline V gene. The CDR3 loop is CASSQDRGHNEKLFF. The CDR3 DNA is TGTGCCAGCAGCCAGGACAGGGGGCATAATGAAAAACTGTTTTTT.

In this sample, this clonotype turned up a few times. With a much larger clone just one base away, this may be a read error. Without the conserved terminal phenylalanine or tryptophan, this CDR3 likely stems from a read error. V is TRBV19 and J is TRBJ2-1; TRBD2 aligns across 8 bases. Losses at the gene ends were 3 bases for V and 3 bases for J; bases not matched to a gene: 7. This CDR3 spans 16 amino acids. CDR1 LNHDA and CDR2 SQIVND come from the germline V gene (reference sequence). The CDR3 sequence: CASSIPSGSHYNEQFS. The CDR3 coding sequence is TGTGCCAGTAGTATTCCTAGCGGGTCCCACTACAATGAGCAGTTCTCC.

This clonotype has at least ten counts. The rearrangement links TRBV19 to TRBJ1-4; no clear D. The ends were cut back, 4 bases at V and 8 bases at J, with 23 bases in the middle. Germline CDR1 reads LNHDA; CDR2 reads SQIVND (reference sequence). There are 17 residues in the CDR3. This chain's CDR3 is CASSTMDGPSLGEKLFF. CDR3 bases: TGTGCCAGTAGTACAATGGATGGACCCTCCCTTGGGGAAAAACTGTTTTTT.

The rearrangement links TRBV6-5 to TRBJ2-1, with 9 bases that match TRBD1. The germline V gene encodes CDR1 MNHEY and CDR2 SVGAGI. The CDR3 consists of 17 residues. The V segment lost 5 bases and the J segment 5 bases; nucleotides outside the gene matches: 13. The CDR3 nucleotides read TGTGCCAGCAGTCGGGGAGCCGACAGGGGGGCACACAATGAGCAGTTCTTC. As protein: CASSRGADRGAHNEQFF.

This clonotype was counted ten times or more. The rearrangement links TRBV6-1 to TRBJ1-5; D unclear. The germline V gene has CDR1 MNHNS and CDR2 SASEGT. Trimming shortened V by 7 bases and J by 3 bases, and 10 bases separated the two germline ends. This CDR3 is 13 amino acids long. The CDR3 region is CASNQAFNQPQHF. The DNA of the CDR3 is TGTGCCAGCAACCAGGCTTTCAATCAGCCCCAGCATTTT.

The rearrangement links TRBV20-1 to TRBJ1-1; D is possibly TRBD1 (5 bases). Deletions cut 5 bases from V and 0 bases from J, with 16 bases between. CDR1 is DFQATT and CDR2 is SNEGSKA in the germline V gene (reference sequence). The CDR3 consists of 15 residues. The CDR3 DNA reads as TGCAGTGCTTACCTCCGACAGATAATGAACACTGAAGCTTTCTTT. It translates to CSAYLRQIMNTEAFF.

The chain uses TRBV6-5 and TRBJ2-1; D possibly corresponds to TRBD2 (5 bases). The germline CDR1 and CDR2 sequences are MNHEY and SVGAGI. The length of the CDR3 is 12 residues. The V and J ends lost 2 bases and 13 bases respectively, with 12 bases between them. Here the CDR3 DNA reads TGTGCCAGCAGTTACGCCGGGAAGCAACAGTTCTTC. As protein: CASSYAGKQQFF.